One sample yielded the 7 T cell receptor beta chains listed below, sequenced in a study of T cell responses to AZD1222 COVID-19 vaccine. Sequenced by immunoSEQ multiplex PCR; TCRdb stores in-frame clones only, minus some. This table has approximately 80,000 clones, 70% to 90% appearing once. The material sequenced was peripheral blood, taken on day 0 of AZD1222 vaccination. These TCRs come from an adult in good health.

The chain employs TRBV18 and TRBJ1-6, with D hard to call. CDR1 is KGHSH, CDR2 LQKENI, per germline. The V and J ends lost 4 bases and 8 bases respectively, with 15 bases between them. The CDR3 covers 15 residues. CDR3 nucleotides: TGTGCCAGCTCACTTGATGAAGGTTTCTATTCACCCCTCCACTTT. Translating it yields CASSLDEGFYSPLHF.

This clone appeared a few times. The rearrangement joins TRBV11-2 to TRBJ2-3; TRBD1 agrees at 7 bases. Germline trimming cut 7 bases from V and 6 bases from J; bases unmatched to any gene: 16. Germline loops: CDR1 SGHAT, CDR2 FQNNGV. The CDR3 consists of 16 residues. Written as DNA, the CDR3 is TGTGCCAGCACCAGGGGTAGAGGGGGCTTGAGGGATACGCAGTATTTT. It specifies CASTRGRGGLRDTQYF.

This chain joins TRBV18 and TRBJ1-1; a weak D match, TRBD1 (5 bases). CDR3 length equals 16 residues. The germline V and J ends were trimmed by 1 base and 8 bases, with 20 bases remaining between them. CDR1 is KGHSH and CDR2 is LQKENI in the germline V gene. The CDR3 spells CASSPQESRGFREAFF. The CDR3 DNA reads TGTGCCAGCTCACCACAGGAGAGTCGGGGGTTTCGGGAAGCTTTCTTT. Together with reference TRBV18 and TRBJ1-1, the CDR3 gives the full variable domain: NAGVMQNPRHLVRRRGQEARLRCSPMKGHSHVYWYRQLPEEGLKFMVYLQKENIIDESGMPKERFSAEFPKEGPSILRIQQVVRGDSAAYFCASSPQESRGFREAFFGQGTRLTVV.

The gene calls are TRBV7-9 and TRBJ1-6, with TRBD1 identical over 8 bases. The trim removed 4 bases at V and 6 bases at J, leaving 2 bases unmatched. This CDR3 region has 14 residues. Germline V gives CDR1 SEHNR, CDR2 FQNEAQ (reference sequence). The CDR3 sequence is CASSYGQGNSPLHF. CDR3 DNA: TGTGCCAGCAGCTACGGACAGGGTAATTCACCCCTCCACTTT.

The chain links TRBV19 to TRBJ1-2, with D uncertain. Trimming cost V 7 bases and J 2 bases, with 17 bases left between them. The germline gives CDR1 LNHDA, CDR2 SQIVND (reference sequence). The CDR3 is 15 residues long. In DNA form, the CDR3 reads TGTGCCAGTACCCCGGACGCGGACCTCAACTATGGCTACACCTTC. This encodes CASTPDADLNYGYTF.

The V call is TRBV6-5, the J call TRBJ1-3; the D is unclear. The CDR3 has 16 residues. CDR1 is MNHEY, CDR2 SVGAGI, per germline. Trimming pared 0 bases from V and 0 bases from J, leaving 9 bases between. The CDR3: CASSYSYRSSGNTIYF. CDR3 in DNA: TGTGCCAGCAGTTACTCGTATCGGAGCTCTGGAAACACCATATATTTT.

This chain links TRBV28 with TRBJ1-2; 7 bases are shared with TRBD1. Trimming took 5 bases from V and 0 from J; bases not matched to a gene: 3. The V gene's germline CDR1 is MDHEN and CDR2 SYDVKM. The CDR3 has 14 residues. The CDR3, as DNA: TGTGCCAGCAGTCTAGGGACAGCTAACTATGGCTACACCTTC. Translating it yields CASSLGTANYGYTF.